This T cell receptor (beta chain) came from a study of blood T cell repertoires in COVID-19. On the study more broadly: PBMCs, B-cell-depleted T cells, or T cells provided the cDNA or gDNA that made up the material.

In the authors' workflow: How many nucleated cells were present was estimated from reference gene primer amplification. The repertoire was sequenced with immunoSEQ multiplex PCR; TCRdb's copy has only in-frame clones and lacks some. That table furnishes V, J and clone size, whereas the DNA furnished D and trimming. The profile covers approximately 300,000 clones, with roughly nine tenths appearing a single time and 2% to 3% taken by the ten largest. Trimming stripped 2 bases from V and 3 bases from J, with 9 bases between. Germline V CDR1 and CDR2: SGHNT, YYREEE (reference sequence). This CDR3 region has 15 residues.

This clonotype was obtained from a man younger than 35 with active or convalescent COVID-19. V gene TRBV5-4 combines with J gene TRBJ1-6; D may be TRBD1 (6 bases). Sequences were obtained from peripheral blood. The CDR3 region has the DNA TGTGCCAGCAGCTTAACACAGGGCTATAATTCACCCCTCCACTTT. Its translation is CASSLTQGYNSPLHF.